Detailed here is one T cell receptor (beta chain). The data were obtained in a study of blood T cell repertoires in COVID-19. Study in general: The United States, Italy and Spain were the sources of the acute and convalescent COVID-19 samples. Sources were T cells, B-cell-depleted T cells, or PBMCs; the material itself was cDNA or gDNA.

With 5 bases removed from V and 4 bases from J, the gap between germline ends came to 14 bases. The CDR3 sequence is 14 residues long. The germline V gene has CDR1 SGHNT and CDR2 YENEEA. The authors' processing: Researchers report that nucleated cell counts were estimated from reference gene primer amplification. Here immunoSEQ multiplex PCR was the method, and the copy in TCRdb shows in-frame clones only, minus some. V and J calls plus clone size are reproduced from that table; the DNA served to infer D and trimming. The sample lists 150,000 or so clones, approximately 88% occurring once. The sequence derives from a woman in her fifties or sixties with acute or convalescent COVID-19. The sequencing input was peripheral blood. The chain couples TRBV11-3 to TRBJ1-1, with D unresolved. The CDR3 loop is CASSAELSSTEAFF. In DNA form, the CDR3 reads TGTGCCAGCAGCGCGGAACTATCGAGCACTGAAGCTTTCTTT. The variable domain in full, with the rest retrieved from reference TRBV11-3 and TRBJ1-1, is EAGVVQSPRYKIIEKKQPVAFWCNPISGHNTLYWYLQNLGQGPELLIRYENEEAVDDSQLPKDRFSAERLKGVDSTLKIQPAELGDSAVYLCASSAELSSTEAFFGQGTRLTVV.